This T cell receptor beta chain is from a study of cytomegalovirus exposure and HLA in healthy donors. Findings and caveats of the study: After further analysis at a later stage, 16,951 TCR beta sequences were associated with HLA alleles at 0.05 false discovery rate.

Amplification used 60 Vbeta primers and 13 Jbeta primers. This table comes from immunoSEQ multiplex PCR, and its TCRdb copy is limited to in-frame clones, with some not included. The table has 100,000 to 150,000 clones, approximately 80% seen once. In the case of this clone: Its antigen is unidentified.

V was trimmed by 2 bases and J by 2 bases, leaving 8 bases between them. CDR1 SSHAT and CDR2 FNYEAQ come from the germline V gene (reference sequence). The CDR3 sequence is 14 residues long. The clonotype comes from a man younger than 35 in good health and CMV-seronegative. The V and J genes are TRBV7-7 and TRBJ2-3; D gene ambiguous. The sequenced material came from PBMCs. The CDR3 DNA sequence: TGTGCCAGCAGCTTAAGTCGGGTCACAGATACGCAGTATTTT. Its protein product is CASSLSRVTDTQYF.